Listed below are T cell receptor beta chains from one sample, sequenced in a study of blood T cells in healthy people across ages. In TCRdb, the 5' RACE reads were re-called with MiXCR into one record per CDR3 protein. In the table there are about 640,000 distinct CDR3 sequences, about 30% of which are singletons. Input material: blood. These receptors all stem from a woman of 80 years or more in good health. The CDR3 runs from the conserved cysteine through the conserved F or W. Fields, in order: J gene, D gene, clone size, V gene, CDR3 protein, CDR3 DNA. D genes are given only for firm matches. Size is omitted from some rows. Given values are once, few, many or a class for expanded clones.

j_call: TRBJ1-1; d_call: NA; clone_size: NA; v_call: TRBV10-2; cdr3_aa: CAISQGRVTEAFF; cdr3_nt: TGCGCCATCTCTCAGGGAAGGGTGACTGAAGCTTTCTTT
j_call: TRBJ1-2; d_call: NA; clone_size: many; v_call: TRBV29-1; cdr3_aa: CSVGRINYGYTF; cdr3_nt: TGCAGCGTTGGCAGAATTAACTATGGCTACACCTTC
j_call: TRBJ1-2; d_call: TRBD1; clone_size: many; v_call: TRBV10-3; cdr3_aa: CAISMTGGERYGYTF; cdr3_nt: TGTGCCATCAGTATGACAGGGGGCGAGCGCTATGGCTACACCTTC
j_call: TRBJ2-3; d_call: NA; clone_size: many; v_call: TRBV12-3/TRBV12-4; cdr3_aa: CASTSDLDAGTQYF; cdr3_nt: TGTGCCAGCACCTCGGACCTCGACGCAGGCACGCAGTATTTT
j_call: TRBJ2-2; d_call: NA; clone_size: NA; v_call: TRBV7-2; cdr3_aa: CASSSRTNTGELFF; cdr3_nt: TGTGCCAGCAGCTCACGTACGAACACCGGGGAGCTGTTTTTT
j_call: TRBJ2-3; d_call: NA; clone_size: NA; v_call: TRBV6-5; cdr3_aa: CASSYPLGDTQYF; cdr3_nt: TGTGCCAGCAGTTACCCCCTCGGAGATACGCAGTATTTT
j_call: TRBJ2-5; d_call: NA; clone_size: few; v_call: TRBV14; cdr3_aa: CASSRGDRLGTQYF; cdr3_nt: TGTGCCAGCAGCCGGGGGGACCGTTTGGGGACCCAGTACTTC
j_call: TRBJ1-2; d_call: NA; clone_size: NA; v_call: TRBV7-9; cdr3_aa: CASGLVDTLWYGYTF; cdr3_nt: TGTGCCAGCGGCTTAGTCGACACCCTTTGGTATGGCTACACCTTC
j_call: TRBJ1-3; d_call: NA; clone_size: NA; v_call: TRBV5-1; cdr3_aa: CASSLTNSGNTIYF; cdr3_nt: TGCGCCAGCAGCTTGACAAATTCTGGAAACACCATATATTTT
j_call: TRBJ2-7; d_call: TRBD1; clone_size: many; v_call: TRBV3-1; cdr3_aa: CASSPWGGTGSYEQYF; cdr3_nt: TGTGCCAGCAGCCCCTGGGGGGGGACAGGGTCCTACGAGCAGTACTTC
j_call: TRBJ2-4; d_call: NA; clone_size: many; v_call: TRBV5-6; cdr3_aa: CASSLGRDGREEYF; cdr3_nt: TGTGCCAGCAGCTTAGGACGGGACGGCCGTGAGGAGTACTTC
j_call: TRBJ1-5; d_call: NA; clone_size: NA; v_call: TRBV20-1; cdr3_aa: CSAREAGTSSGRPQHF; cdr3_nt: TGCAGTGCTAGAGAGGCCGGGACCTCCAGTGGGCGGCCCCAGCATTTT
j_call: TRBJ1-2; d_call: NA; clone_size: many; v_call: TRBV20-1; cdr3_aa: CSAPPYRGDYGYTF; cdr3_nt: TGCAGTGCTCCCCCGTACCGGGGGGACTATGGCTACACCTTC
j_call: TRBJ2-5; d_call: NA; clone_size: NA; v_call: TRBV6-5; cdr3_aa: CASSLQMGRQETQYF; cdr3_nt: TGTGCCAGCAGTTTACAAATGGGACGGCAAGAGACCCAGTACTTC
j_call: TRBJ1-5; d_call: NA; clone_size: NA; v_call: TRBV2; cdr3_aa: CASTAGTGGNQPQHF; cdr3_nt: TGTGCCAGCACGGCAGGGACTGGGGGCAATCAGCCCCAGCATTTT
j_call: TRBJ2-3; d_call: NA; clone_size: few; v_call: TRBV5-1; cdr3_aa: CASSSHGKDTQYF; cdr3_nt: TGCGCCAGCAGCTCCCACGGAAAAGACACGCAGTATTTT
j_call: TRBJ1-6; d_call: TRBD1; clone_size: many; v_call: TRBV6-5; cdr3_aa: CASSRDRDVYNSPLHF; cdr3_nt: TGTGCCAGCAGCAGGGACAGGGACGTATATAATTCACCCCTCCACTTT
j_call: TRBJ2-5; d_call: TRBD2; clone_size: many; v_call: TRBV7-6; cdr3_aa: CASSLGLAGGSQETQYF; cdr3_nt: TGTGCCAGCAGCTTAGGACTAGCGGGGGGGAGCCAAGAGACCCAGTACTTC
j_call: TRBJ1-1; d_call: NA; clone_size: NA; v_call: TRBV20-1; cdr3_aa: CSARGDLDSLKAFF; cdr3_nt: TGCAGTGCTAGAGGTGATTTGGACAGTTTGAAAGCTTTCTTT
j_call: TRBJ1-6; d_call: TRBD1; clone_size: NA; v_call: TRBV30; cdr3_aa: CAWSRTGQGRRPLQF; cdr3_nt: TGTGCCTGGAGTCGCACGGGACAGGGTAGGAGACCCCTCCAATTT
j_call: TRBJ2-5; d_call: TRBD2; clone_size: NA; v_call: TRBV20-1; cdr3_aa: CSATRTSQETQYF; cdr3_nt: TGCAGTGCTACCCGGACTAGTCAAGAGACCCAGTACTTC
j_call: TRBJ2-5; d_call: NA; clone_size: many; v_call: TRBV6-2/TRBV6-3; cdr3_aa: CASEGEGGWQETQYF; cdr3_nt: TGTGCCAGCGAAGGGGAAGGGGGATGGCAAGAGACCCAGTACTTC
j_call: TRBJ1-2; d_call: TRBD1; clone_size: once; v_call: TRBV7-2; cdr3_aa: CASSSRQGEDYGYTF; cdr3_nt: TGTGCCAGCAGCTCTAGACAGGGCGAAGACTATGGCTACACCTTC
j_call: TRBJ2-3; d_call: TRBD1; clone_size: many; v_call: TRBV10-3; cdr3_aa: CAISPGQGVDTQYF; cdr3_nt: TGTGCCATCAGCCCGGGACAGGGGGTAGATACGCAGTATTTT
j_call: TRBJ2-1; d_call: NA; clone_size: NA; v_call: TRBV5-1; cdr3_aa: CASSLELAAYEQFF; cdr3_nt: TGCGCCAGCAGCTTGGAATTAGCGGCCTATGAGCAGTTCTTC
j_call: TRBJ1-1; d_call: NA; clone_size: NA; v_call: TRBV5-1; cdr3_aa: CASSLISGTDTEAFF; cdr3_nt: TGCGCCAGCAGCTTGATCTCGGGCACGGACACTGAAGCTTTCTTT
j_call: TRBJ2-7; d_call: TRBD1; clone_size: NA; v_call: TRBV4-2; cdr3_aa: CASSHGQGASEQYF; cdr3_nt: TGTGCCAGCAGCCACGGACAGGGGGCAAGCGAGCAGTACTTC
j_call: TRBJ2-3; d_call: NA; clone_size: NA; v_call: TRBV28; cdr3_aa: CASSLHPSTDTQYF; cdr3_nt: TGTGCCAGCAGTTTGCACCCTTCCACAGATACGCAGTATTTT
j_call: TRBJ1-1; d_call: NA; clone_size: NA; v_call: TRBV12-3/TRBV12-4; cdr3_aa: CASSFVGTEAFF; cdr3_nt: TGTGCCAGCAGTTTCGTGGGCACTGAAGCTTTCTTT
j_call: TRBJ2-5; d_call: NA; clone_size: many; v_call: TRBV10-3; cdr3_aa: CAISDLEETQYF; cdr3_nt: TGTGCCATCAGTGACCTGGAGGAGACCCAGTACTTC
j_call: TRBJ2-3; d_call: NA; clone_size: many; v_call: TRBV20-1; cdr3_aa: CSAREMTDTQYF; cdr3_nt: TGCAGTGCTAGAGAAATGACAGATACGCAGTATTTT
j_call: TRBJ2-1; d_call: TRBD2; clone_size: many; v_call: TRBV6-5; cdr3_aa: CASKPGTSGGHNEQFF; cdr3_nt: TGTGCCAGCAAGCCTGGGACTAGCGGGGGGCACAATGAGCAGTTCTTC
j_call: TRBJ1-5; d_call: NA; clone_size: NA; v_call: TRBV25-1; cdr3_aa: CASSDPGRDQPQHF; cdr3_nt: TGTGCCAGCAGTGACCCGGGCAGGGATCAGCCCCAGCATTTT
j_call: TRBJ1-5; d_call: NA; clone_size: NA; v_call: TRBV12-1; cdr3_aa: CASSFDGRDYSNQPQHF; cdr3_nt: TGTGCCAGCAGCTTTGACGGCAGGGATTATAGCAATCAGCCCCAGCATTTT
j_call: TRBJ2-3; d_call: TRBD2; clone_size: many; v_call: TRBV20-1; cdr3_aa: CSASGVALAGGVSDTQYF; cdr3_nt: TGCAGTGCTAGTGGGGTGGCTCTAGCGGGGGGGGTGTCAGATACGCAGTATTTT
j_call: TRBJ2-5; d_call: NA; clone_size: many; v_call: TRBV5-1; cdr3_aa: CASRLSAGETQYF; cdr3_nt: TGCGCCAGCCGGCTGAGCGCGGGAGAGACCCAGTACTTC
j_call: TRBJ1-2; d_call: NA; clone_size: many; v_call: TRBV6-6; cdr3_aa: CASGDGKNYGYTF; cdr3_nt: TGTGCCAGCGGGGACGGGAAGAACTATGGCTACACCTTC
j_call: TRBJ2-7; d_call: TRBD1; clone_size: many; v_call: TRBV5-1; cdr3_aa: CASSRTTGAYEQYF; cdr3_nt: TGCGCCAGCAGCCGGACGACAGGGGCCTACGAGCAGTACTTC
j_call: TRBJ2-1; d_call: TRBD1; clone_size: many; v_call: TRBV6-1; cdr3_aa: CASSAGQPAYNEQFF; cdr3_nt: TGTGCCAGCAGTGCGGGACAGCCTGCCTACAATGAGCAGTTCTTC
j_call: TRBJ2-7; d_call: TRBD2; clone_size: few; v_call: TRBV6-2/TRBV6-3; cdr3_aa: CASRARRGDYEQYF; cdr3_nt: TGTGCCAGCAGGGCGAGGCGGGGGGATTACGAGCAGTACTTC
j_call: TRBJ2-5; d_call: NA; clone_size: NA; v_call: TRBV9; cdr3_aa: CTGSVAGLSFEETQYF; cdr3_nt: TGTACCGGCAGCGTAGCAGGGTTAAGTTTTGAAGAGACCCAGTACTTC
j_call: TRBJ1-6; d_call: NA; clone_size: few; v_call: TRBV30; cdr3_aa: CAWSQRGGLGSPLHF; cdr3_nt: TGTGCCTGGAGTCAACGGGGAGGTCTAGGTTCACCCCTCCACTTT
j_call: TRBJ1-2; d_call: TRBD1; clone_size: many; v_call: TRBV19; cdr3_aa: CARGTDDGYTF; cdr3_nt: TGTGCCAGGGGGACAGACGACGGCTACACCTTC
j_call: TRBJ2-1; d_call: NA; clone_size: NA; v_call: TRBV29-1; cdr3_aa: CSSVGSGTNEQFF; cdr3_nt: TGCAGCTCCGTTGGTAGCGGAACCAATGAGCAGTTCTTC
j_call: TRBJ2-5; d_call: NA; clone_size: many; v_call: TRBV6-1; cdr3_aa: CASSEPSYQETQYF; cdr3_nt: TGTGCCAGCAGTGAACCCTCGTACCAAGAGACCCAGTACTTC
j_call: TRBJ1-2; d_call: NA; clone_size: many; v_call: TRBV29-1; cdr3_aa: CSVEFRNGYTF; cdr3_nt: TGCAGCGTTGAATTCAGAAATGGCTACACCTTC
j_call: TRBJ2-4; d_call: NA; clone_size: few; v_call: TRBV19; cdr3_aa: CASNEGAKNIQYF; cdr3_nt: TGTGCCAGTAACGAGGGGGCCAAAAACATTCAGTACTTC
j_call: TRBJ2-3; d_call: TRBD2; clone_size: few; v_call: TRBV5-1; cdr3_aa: CASSEGTSGTDTQYF; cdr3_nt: TGCGCCAGCAGCGAAGGGACTAGCGGCACAGATACGCAGTATTTT
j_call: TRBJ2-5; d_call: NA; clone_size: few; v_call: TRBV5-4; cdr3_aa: CASSQDAEGGQETQYF; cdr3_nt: TGTGCCAGCAGCCAAGACGCGGAGGGAGGTCAAGAGACCCAGTACTTC
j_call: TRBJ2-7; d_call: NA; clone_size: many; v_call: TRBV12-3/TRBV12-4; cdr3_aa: CASSPWGVEQYF; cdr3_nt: TGTGCCAGCAGCCCCTGGGGGGTCGAGCAGTACTTC
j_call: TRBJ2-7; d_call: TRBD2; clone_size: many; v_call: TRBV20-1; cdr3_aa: CSARTSGGQTYEQYF; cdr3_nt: TGCAGTGCTAGGACTAGCGGGGGACAAACCTACGAGCAGTACTTC
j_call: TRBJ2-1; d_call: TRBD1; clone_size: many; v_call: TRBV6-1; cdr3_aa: CASTEEPGQLFEQFF; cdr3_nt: TGTGCCAGCACCGAGGAACCGGGACAGCTCTTTGAGCAGTTCTTC
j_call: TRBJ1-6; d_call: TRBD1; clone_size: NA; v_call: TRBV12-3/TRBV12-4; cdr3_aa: CASRRTGGYSPLHF; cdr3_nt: TGTGCCAGCAGGCGAACAGGGGGTTATTCACCCCTCCACTTT
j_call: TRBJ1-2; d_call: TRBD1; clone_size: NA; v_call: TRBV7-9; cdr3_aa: CASSFRDSRNYGYTF; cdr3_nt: TGTGCCAGCAGCTTCCGGGACAGCCGTAACTATGGCTACACCTTC
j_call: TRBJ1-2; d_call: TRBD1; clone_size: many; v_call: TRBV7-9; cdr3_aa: CASSLGQGGSYGYTF; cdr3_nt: TGTGCCAGCAGCTTGGGACAGGGTGGAAGCTATGGCTACACCTTC
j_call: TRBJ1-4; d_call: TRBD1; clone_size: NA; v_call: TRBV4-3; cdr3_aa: CASSQDLVRTGDEKLFF; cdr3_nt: TGCGCCAGCAGCCAAGATTTAGTCAGGACAGGGGATGAAAAACTGTTTTTT
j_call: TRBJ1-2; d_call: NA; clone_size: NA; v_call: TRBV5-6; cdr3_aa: CASSSPGVVNYGYTF; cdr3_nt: TGTGCCAGCAGCTCACCAGGAGTAGTTAACTATGGCTACACCTTC